These 13 T cell receptor beta chains were sequenced from one sample in a study of cytomegalovirus exposure and HLA in healthy donors. Sequencing was performed with immunoSEQ multiplex PCR; in TCRdb, only in-frame clones are kept and a portion is missing. The profile shows roughly 250,000 clones, approximately 83% of them singletons. The sample was PBMCs. The receptors here all came from a woman in her 30s in good health and CMV-seropositive.

The chain carries TRBV27 and TRBJ2-3; the D gene is possibly TRBD1 (6 bases). From germline, CDR1 is MNHEY and CDR2 SMNVEV (reference sequence). The CDR3 totals 14 residues. With 5 bases removed from V and 3 bases from J, the gap between germline ends came to 12 bases. CDR3 DNA sequence: TGTGCCAGCAGTGAATGGCAGGGGACAGATACGCAGTATTTT. Translating it yields CASSEWQGTDTQYF.

The gene calls are TRBV5-1 and TRBJ2-7; tentative D call: TRBD2 (5 bases). The V end lost 0 bases, the J end lost 2 bases, and 12 bases lay between the germline ends. Germline V lookup: CDR1 SGHRS, CDR2 YFSETQ. The CDR3 length is 15 residues. The CDR3 reads CASSLAEGSAYEQYF. CDR3 DNA sequence: TGCGCCAGCAGCTTGGCCGAGGGTTCAGCCTACGAGCAGTACTTC.

The rearrangement uses TRBV29-1 and TRBJ2-3; 7 bases map to TRBD1. The CDR3 spans 16 residues. Trimming at V came to 5 bases and at J to 1 base, leaving 12 bases not matched to a gene. Per the germline V gene, CDR1 is SQVTM and CDR2 is ANQGSEA. The CDR3 coding sequence is TGCAGCGTTCTCGGGGCGTGGGACAGTCGCACAGATACGCAGTATTTT. It encodes CSVLGAWDSRTDTQYF.

This clone came up once. The CDR3 region has the DNA TGTGCCAGCAGCTTAGCGCGGAGGACCCAGTACTTC. It specifies CASSLARRTQYF. This sequence joins TRBV11-2 and TRBJ2-5; no reliable D call. Trimming removed 1 base from V and 7 bases from J, with 7 bases in between. CDR1 is SGHAT and CDR2 is FQNNGV in the germline V gene. The CDR3 has 12 amino acids.

V usage is TRBV29-1 and J usage is TRBJ2-5; D is unclear. V shed 1 base and J shed 4 bases, with 10 bases lying between them. The CDR3 consists of 13 residues. Germline CDR1 SQVTM, CDR2 ANQGSEA. The CDR3 bases are TGCAGCGTTGAAGGAGCTCTTGGAGAGACCCAGTACTTC. It specifies CSVEGALGETQYF.

This rearrangement joins TRBV5-1 to TRBJ2-7; possible D gene TRBD1, 6 bases. CDR1 and CDR2 from the germline V gene are SGHRS and YFSETQ. CDR3 length equals 15 residues. Trimming shortened V by 4 bases and J by 3 bases, and 17 bases separated the two germline ends. CDR3 DNA: TGCGCCAGCAGCCCTTCGCCAGGGGATGTCTACGAGCAGTACTTC. It encodes CASSPSPGDVYEQYF. Based on the CDR3 plus reference TRBV5-1 and TRBJ2-7, the full variable domain is KAGVTQTPRYLIKTRGQQVTLSCSPISGHRSVSWYQQTPGQGLQFLFEYFSETQRNKGNFPGRFSGRQFSNSRSEMNVSTLELGDSALYLCASSPSPGDVYEQYFGPGTRLTVT.

This clone has more than one count but fewer than ten. CDR3 sequence: CASRWGDYGYTF. CDR3 nucleotide sequence: TGTGCCAGCAGGTGGGGGGATTATGGCTACACCTTC. The V call is TRBV28, the J call TRBJ1-2; D possibly corresponds to TRBD1 (5 bases). Germline values: CDR1 MDHEN, CDR2 SYDVKM. The CDR3 has 12 residues. Trimming cost V 6 bases and J 5 bases, with 10 bases left between them.

V usage is TRBV5-1 and J usage is TRBJ2-5, with D possibly matching TRBD2 (6 bases). There are 15 residues in the CDR3. V shed 6 bases and J shed 5 bases, with 20 bases lying between them. Germline CDR1 and CDR2: SGHRS and YFSETQ. The CDR3 DNA follows: TGCGCCAGCACCCCCTTGGCGGGGTCGGGGGAGACCCAGTACTTC. Residues: CASTPLAGSGETQYF. The entire variable domain, with the rest obtained from reference TRBV5-1 and TRBJ2-5, is as follows: KAGVTQTPRYLIKTRGQQVTLSCSPISGHRSVSWYQQTPGQGLQFLFEYFSETQRNKGNFPGRFSGRQFSNSRSEMNVSTLELGDSALYLCASTPLAGSGETQYFGPGTRLLVL.

The J gene is TRBJ2-7, the V gene TRBV10-3; weak D call: TRBD2 (6 bases). Trimming stripped 3 bases from V and 2 bases from J, with 11 bases between. The germline gives CDR1 ENHRY, CDR2 SYGVKD. The CDR3 sequence is 14 residues long. CDR3 nucleotides: TGTGCCATCAGTGACGACGGGGGTCCCTACGAGCAGTACTTC. Translation: CAISDDGGPYEQYF.

This CDR3 is CASSLVVGTDSGANVLTF. CDR3 coding DNA: TGTGCCAGCAGCTTAGTCGTCGGGACAGACTCTGGGGCCAACGTCCTGACTTTC. This chain links TRBV7-9 with TRBJ2-6; TRBD1 agrees at 7 bases. Germline V gene data show CDR1 as SEHNR and CDR2 as FQNEAQ (reference sequence). This CDR3 contains 18 residues. Trimming at V came to 1 base and at J to 0 bases, leaving 6 bases not matched to a gene.

J is TRBJ1-4 and V is TRBV27; no clear D. V gave up 0 bases and J gave up 4 bases, with 6 bases separating them. The CDR3 sequence is 14 residues long. Per germline, CDR1 MNHEY and CDR2 SMNVEV (reference sequence). The DNA of the CDR3 is TGTGCCAGCAGTTTATCTTCTTATAATGAAAAACTGTTTTTT. Translated, it gives CASSLSSYNEKLFF.

V and J are TRBV14 and TRBJ2-1; D call uncertain. There are 15 residues in the CDR3. Germline values: CDR1 SGHDN, CDR2 FVKESK. Trimming cost V 6 bases and J 4 bases, with 16 bases left between them. CDR3 residues: CASSLTRSPYNEQFF. The CDR3 nucleotides read TGTGCCAGCAGTTTAACGCGGAGTCCTTACAATGAGCAGTTCTTC.

The chain has TRBV18 and TRBJ1-1, with D uncertain. Between the trimmed V and J ends, which lost 2 bases and 4 bases, there was a span of 11 bases. The CDR3 runs to 14 residues. Germline CDR1 is KGHSH and CDR2 is LQKENI. The CDR3 DNA is TGTGCCAGCTCACCATTTCAGGATGCCACTGAAGCTTTCTTT. Its translation: CASSPFQDATEAFF.